Each of the 3 T cell receptor beta chains below was sequenced from the same sample in a study of blood T cell repertoires in COVID-19. Profiling relied on immunoSEQ multiplex PCR, and the TCRdb table lists in-frame clones only, not all of them. The repertoire holds hundreds of thousands of clones, with 92% as singletons. Source material: peripheral blood. These receptors came from a man aged 60 to 75 with COVID-19, enrolled during active disease.

This clone appeared a few times. The CDR3 nucleotides read TGTGCCAGCAGCCACGTAAGAAGGACAGTTTCGAACACCGGGGAGCTGTTTTTT. Its translation is CASSHVRRTVSNTGELFF. The rearrangement links TRBV3-1 (or the pseudogene TRBV3-2) to TRBJ2-2; D might be TRBD1 (6 bases). V was pared by 3 bases and J by 0 bases, with 17 bases between. The CDR3 extends over 18 amino acids. Looked up from germline, CDR1 is LGHDT and CDR2 is YNNKEL (reference sequence).

The J gene is TRBJ1-1, the V gene TRBV7-8; 7 nucleotides agree with TRBD1. The CDR3 loop spans 13 amino acids. Trimming cost V 4 bases and J 8 bases; bases outside gene matches: 7. Germline loops: CDR1 SGHVS, CDR2 FQNEAQ. The CDR3 DNA reads TGTGCCAGCAGCTCGGGACAGTCGCTCGAAGCTTTCTTT. As protein: CASSSGQSLEAFF.

The chain has TRBV6-5 and TRBJ1-1; 8 bases are a match to TRBD1. V lost 2 bases and J lost 5; bases outside the gene matches: 10. Germline lookup yields CDR1 MNHEY and CDR2 SVGAGI. The CDR3 runs 16 residues. CDR3 in amino acids: CASSYRQGIRETEAFF. CDR3 DNA: TGTGCCAGCAGTTACCGACAGGGGATACGGGAAACTGAAGCTTTCTTT.